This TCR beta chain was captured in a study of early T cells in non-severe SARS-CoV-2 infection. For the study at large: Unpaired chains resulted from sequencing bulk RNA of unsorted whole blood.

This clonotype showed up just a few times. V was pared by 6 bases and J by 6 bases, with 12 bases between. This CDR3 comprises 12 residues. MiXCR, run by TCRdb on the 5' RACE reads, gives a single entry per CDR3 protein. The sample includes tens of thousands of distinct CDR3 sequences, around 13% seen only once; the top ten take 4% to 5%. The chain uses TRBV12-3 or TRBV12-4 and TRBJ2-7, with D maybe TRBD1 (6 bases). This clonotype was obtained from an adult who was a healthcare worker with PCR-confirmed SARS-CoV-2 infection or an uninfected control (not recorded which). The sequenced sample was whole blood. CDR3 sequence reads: CASSRTAGEQYF. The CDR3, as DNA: TGTGCCAGCAGCCGGACAGCTGGCGAGCAGTACTTC.